What follows are 14 T cell receptor beta chains derived from one specimen sequenced in a study of T cells after yellow fever vaccination (dated by TCRdb to between 2017 and 2020). This sample's treatment or condition label indicates: live attenuated yellow fever vaccine strain. The library relied on 5' RACE. Sequenced using an Illumina HiSeq 2500. Using fastp trimming at Q25 and MiXCR clonotype assembly, TCRdb reanalyzed the public sequencing data and kept in-frame beta chains. Each entry merges the rows of one CDR3 protein and shows their most common DNA and genes. Within this sample are over 110,000 distinct CDR3 sequences, with 7.7% of them counted one time only. Approximately 0.78% of the sample is held by the ten biggest clonotypes. The sequenced sample was CD4+ T cells sorted from PBMCs, obtained 5 days after the yellow fever booster vaccination. The receptors were sampled from a man aged 25-45 years who received the YFV17D yellow fever vaccine.

This clonotype occurred a few times. The chain has TRBV5-1 and TRBJ1-1, with no clear D. V was pared by 0 bases and J by 6 bases, with 12 bases between. Germline CDR1 SGHRS, CDR2 YFSETQ. The CDR3 sequence is 14 residues long. CDR3 DNA sequence: TGCGCCAGCAGCTTGGAGTTAGGAGGTTCTGAAGCTTTCTTT. It specifies CASSLELGGSEAFF. Drawing the rest from reference TRBV5-1 and TRBJ1-1, the complete variable domain is KAGVTQTPRYLIKTRGQQVTLSCSPISGHRSVSWYQQTPGQGLQFLFEYFSETQRNKGNFPGRFSGRQFSNSRSEMNVSTLELGDSALYLCASSLELGGSEAFFGQGTRLTVV.

Ten or more counts support this clonotype. The chain links TRBV28 to TRBJ2-6; D might be TRBD1 (5 bases). V dropped 3 bases and J dropped 0 bases, with 12 bases sitting between them. The CDR3 is 17 residues long. Germline CDR1 is MDHEN and CDR2 is SYDVKM. CDR3 DNA: TGTGCCAGCAGTTTTAACAGGTTCGGCTCTGGGGCCAACGTCCTGACTTTC. It specifies CASSFNRFGSGANVLTF.

This clonotype was seen ten or more times. The V and J genes are TRBV4-2 and TRBJ1-2; possible D gene TRBD1, 5 bases. The CDR3 loop spans 15 amino acids. CDR1 and CDR2 (germline): LGHNA, YNFKEQ. Trimming left V 1 base short and J 5 bases short, with 14 bases between. CDR3 in amino acids: CASSQAATDTYGYTF. For the CDR3, the DNA is TGTGCCAGCAGCCAAGCCGCGACAGATACTTATGGCTACACCTTC.

A few counts support this clonotype. Here the CDR3 DNA reads TGTGCCAGCAGCTTGCCCGGACTAGCGGGAAACAATGAGCAGTTCTTC. Protein product: CASSLPGLAGNNEQFF. The chain combines TRBV5-4 with TRBJ2-1; 12 nucleotides line up with TRBD2. This CDR3 contains 16 residues. Germline loops: CDR1 SGHNT, CDR2 YYREEE (reference sequence). The junction had 4 bases not matched to a gene; V was cut back by 1 base and J by 5 bases.

This clonotype was detected ten times or more. The chain couples TRBV5-1 to TRBJ2-5; 14 bases fit TRBD2. Germline V gene lookup returns CDR1 SGHRS and CDR2 YFSETQ. This CDR3 comprises 15 residues. V was clipped by 5 bases and J by 2 bases; unmatched bases: 2. The CDR3 DNA sequence: TGCGCCAGCAGAAGACTAGCGGGAGGGCAAGAGACCCAGTACTTC. Protein: CASRRLAGGQETQYF.

The chain recombines TRBV6-5 with TRBJ2-7, with 7 bases that match TRBD2. V trimming: 7 bases; J trimming: 3 bases; junction bases outside the gene matches: 9. The CDR3 consists of 14 residues. Germline assignment: CDR1 MNHEY and CDR2 SVGAGI. The CDR3 loop is CASTRGQRGYEQYF. The CDR3 DNA is TGTGCCAGCACCCGGGGCCAGCGGGGCTACGAGCAGTACTTC.

This clonotype showed up many times. The chain links TRBV25-1 to TRBJ2-2; tentative D call: TRBD2 (6 bases). The V gene's germline CDR1 is MGHDK and CDR2 SYGVNS. The CDR3 contains 13 residues. V was trimmed by 5 bases and J by 5 bases, leaving 9 bases between them. The CDR3, as DNA: TGTGCCAGCAGTCGGGCGGGGACCGGGGAGCTGTTTTTT. Translated: CASSRAGTGELFF.

This clonotype was picked up many times. This rearrangement joins TRBV27 to TRBJ2-7; tentatively, D is TRBD1 (6 bases). V was trimmed by 1 base and J by 6 bases, leaving 13 bases between them. Germline V gene data show CDR1 as MNHEY and CDR2 as SMNVEV (reference sequence). The CDR3 is made up of 14 amino acids. CDR3 region: CASSLLGHVGEQYF. CDR3 nucleotides: TGTGCCAGCAGTTTATTGGGACATGTTGGCGAGCAGTACTTC.

The chain joins TRBV12-3 or TRBV12-4 to TRBJ2-7; 9 bases agree with TRBD1. This CDR3 region has 12 residues. V was pared by 6 bases and J by 5 bases, with 2 bases of the junction left unmatched. CDR3 bases: TGTGCCAGCAGAACAGGGGGCCACGAGCAGTACTTC. This gives the protein CASRTGGHEQYF.

This clonotype was counted between two and nine times. The chain recombines TRBV5-6 with TRBJ2-3, with a tentative D call TRBD1 (6 bases). CDR1 and CDR2 (germline): SGHDT, YYEEEE. V lost 7 bases to trimming and J lost 2 bases, with 11 bases between them. The CDR3 loop spans 13 amino acids. CDR3: CASLRQDTDTQYF. In DNA form, the CDR3 reads TGTGCCAGCCTTAGACAGGACACAGATACGCAGTATTTT.

This clonotype was observed at least ten times. This rearrangement joins TRBV20-1 to TRBJ2-2; maybe TRBD1 (6 bases). V was trimmed by 4 bases and J by 4 bases, leaving 16 bases between them. The CDR3 contains 15 residues. Per germline, CDR1 DFQATT and CDR2 SNEGSKA (reference sequence). The CDR3 DNA follows: TGCAGTGCTACAGACAGGTTATTAAGCACCGGGGAGCTGTTTTTT. Residues: CSATDRLLSTGELFF.

The chain recombines TRBV5-1 with TRBJ2-3; no firm D call. V shed 0 bases and J shed 2 bases, with 10 bases lying between them. The germline V gene encodes CDR1 SGHRS and CDR2 YFSETQ. There are 15 residues in the CDR3. For the CDR3, the DNA is TGCGCCAGCAGCTTGGGATCAAAGGTCACAGATACGCAGTATTTT. It codes for CASSLGSKVTDTQYF. Based on the CDR3 plus reference TRBV5-1 and TRBJ2-3, the full variable domain is KAGVTQTPRYLIKTRGQQVTLSCSPISGHRSVSWYQQTPGQGLQFLFEYFSETQRNKGNFPGRFSGRQFSNSRSEMNVSTLELGDSALYLCASSLGSKVTDTQYFGPGTRLTVL.

This clonotype was recorded at least ten times. The chain links TRBV20-1 to TRBJ2-5, with TRBD2 identical over 11 bases. This CDR3 contains 14 residues. V lost 5 bases and J lost 9; bases outside the gene matches: 11. From germline, CDR1 is DFQATT and CDR2 SNEGSKA (reference sequence). The CDR3 sequence is CSALTGLAESAQYF. The CDR3 DNA reads as TGCAGTGCTCTAACGGGACTAGCGGAAAGTGCCCAGTACTTC.

The table lists this clonotype with many counts. The rearrangement uses TRBV20-1 and TRBJ2-7; 8 nucleotides agree with TRBD2. V gave up 4 bases and J gave up 3 bases; unmatched junction bases: 8. Germline CDR1 and CDR2: DFQATT and SNEGSKA (reference sequence). The CDR3 totals 14 residues. The CDR3 sequence is CSATTGLVGYEQYF. Here the CDR3 DNA reads TGCAGTGCTACAACGGGACTAGTAGGCTACGAGCAGTACTTC.